This T cell receptor (beta chain) stems from a study of STAT5B mutations in CD4+ large granular lymphocyte leukemia. Original data processing: Productive clonotypes were detectable down to 2.59 x 10-5 frequency. TCRdb's copy holds only in-frame clones and misses some; the assay was immunoSEQ multiplex PCR. That table furnishes V, J and clone size, whereas the DNA furnished D and trimming. The sample gives more than 30,000 clones, about 89% of which show up once; over 0.4% is in the top ten. Trimming at V came to 2 bases and at J to 8 bases, leaving 13 bases not matched to a gene. Germline V gives CDR1 LNHDA, CDR2 SQIVND (reference sequence). There are 17 residues in the CDR3. Study outcomes and limitations: Top patient clones used TRBV06 genes more often: 8/27 versus 2/35 in controls.

As for this clone: Its target is not known.

V is TRBV19 and J is TRBJ2-1, with 9 bases fitting TRBD2. This clonotype was sampled from a human donor in good health. Source material: CD4+ T cells from blood buffy coats. This CDR3 reads CASSILRGGRALHEQFF. The CDR3 bases are TGTGCCAGTAGTATACTGCGAGGCGGGAGGGCCCTCCATGAGCAGTTCTTC.